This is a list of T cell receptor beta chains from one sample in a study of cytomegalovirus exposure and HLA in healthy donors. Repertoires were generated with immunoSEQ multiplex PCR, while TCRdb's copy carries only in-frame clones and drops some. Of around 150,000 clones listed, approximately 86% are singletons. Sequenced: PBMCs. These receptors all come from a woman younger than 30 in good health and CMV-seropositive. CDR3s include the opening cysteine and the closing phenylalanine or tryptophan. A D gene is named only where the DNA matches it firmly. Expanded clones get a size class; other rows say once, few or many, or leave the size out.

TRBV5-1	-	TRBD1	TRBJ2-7	CASTQDRGGYEQYF	TGCGCCAGCACCCAGGACAGGGGGGGCTACGAGCAGTACTTC
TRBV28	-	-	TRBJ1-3	CASSLFPESGNTIYF	TGTGCCAGCAGTTTATTTCCAGAATCTGGAAACACCATATATTTT
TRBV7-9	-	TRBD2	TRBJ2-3	CASSFSGDRTDTQYF	TGTGCCAGCAGTTTTAGCGGGGACCGCACAGATACGCAGTATTTT
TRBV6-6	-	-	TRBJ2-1	CASRRDRAGNEQFF	TGTGCCAGCAGGCGCGACAGGGCGGGGAATGAGCAGTTCTTC
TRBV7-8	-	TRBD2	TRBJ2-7	CASRLSRGREDYEQYF	TGTGCCAGCAGATTGAGTAGAGGACGGGAGGACTACGAGCAGTACTTC
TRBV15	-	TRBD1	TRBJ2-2	CATSRGQGAQTGELFF	TGTGCCACCAGCAGGGGACAGGGGGCACAAACCGGGGAGCTGTTTTTT
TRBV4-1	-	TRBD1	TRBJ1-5	CASSRDDRAFQPQHF	TGCGCCAGCAGCCGAGACGACAGGGCCTTCCAGCCCCAGCATTTT
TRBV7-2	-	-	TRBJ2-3	CASSLIWDSYTDTQYF	TGTGCCAGCAGCTTAATTTGGGACTCCTACACAGATACGCAGTATTTT
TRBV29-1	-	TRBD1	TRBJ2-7	CSVEKGAGYEQYF	TGCAGCGTTGAGAAGGGGGCCGGATACGAGCAGTACTTC
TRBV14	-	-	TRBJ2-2	CASSQQATGELFF	TGTGCCAGCAGCCAACAGGCCACCGGGGAGCTGTTTTTT
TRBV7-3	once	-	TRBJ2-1	CASSTGDRRNNEQFF	TGTGCCAGCAGCACCGGAGACAGGAGAAACAATGAGCAGTTCTTC
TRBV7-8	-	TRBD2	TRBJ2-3	CASSLGGTRRGDTQYF	TGTGCCAGCAGCTTAGGAGGGACTAGGCGGGGGGATACGCAGTATTTT
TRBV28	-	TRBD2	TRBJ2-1	CASSLAGGSWGNEQFF	TGTGCCAGCAGTCTAGCGGGAGGAAGTTGGGGGAATGAGCAGTTCTTC
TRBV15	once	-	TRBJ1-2	CATSRDSTLYGYTF	TGTGCCACCAGCAGGGACAGTACCCTCTATGGCTACACCTTC
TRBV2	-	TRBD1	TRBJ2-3	CASSDLGGQLYTDTQYF	TGTGCCAGCAGTGACTTAGGGGGACAGCTCTATACAGATACGCAGTATTTT
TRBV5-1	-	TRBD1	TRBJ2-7	CASSPGQGAYEQYF	TGCGCCAGCAGCCCCGGACAGGGGGCCTACGAGCAGTACTTC
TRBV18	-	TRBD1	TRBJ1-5	CASSPRRTGGGNQPQHF	TGTGCCAGCTCACCACGAAGGACAGGGGGCGGCAATCAGCCCCAGCATTTT
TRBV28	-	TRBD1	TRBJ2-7	CASSLGSGTGSYEQYF	TGTGCCAGCAGCCTGGGGTCCGGGACAGGATCTTACGAGCAGTACTTC
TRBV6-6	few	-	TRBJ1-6	CASSPRTDSPLHF	TGTGCCAGCAGTCCACGGACAGATTCACCCCTCCACTTT
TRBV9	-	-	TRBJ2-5	CASSPRAGLETQYF	TGTGCCAGCAGCCCTAGAGCGGGTTTGGAGACCCAGTACTTC
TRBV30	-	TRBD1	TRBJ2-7	CAWSVRGTGVSYEQYF	TGTGCCTGGAGTGTACGGGGGACAGGGGTCTCCTACGAGCAGTACTTC
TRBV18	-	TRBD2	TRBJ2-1	CASSPAASGDNERFF	TGTGCCAGCTCACCGGCGGCTAGCGGTGACAATGAACGATTCTTC
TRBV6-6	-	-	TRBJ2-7	CASWRAGRSTYEQYF	TGTGCCAGCTGGAGGGCTGGGAGGTCAACCTACGAGCAGTACTTC
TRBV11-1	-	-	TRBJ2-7	CASSSTLAAGSYEQYF	TGTGCCAGCAGCTCAACCTTAGCGGCAGGAAGCTACGAGCAGTACTTC
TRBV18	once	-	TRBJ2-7	CASSQGILGEQYF	TGTGCCAGCTCTCAGGGTATTTTGGGTGAGCAGTACTTC
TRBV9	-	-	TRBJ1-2	CASSVGGLSSDGYTF	TGTGCCAGCAGCGTAGGAGGGTTGTCCAGCGATGGCTACACCTTC